The rows below give T cell receptor beta chains drawn from one sample of a study of blood T cell repertoires in COVID-19. Clones were read by immunoSEQ multiplex PCR, and TCRdb kept only the in-frame ones, dropping some. The table includes about 360,000 clones, around 87% detected once. The sample consisted of peripheral blood. Receptors were obtained from a human donor in a cohort sampled during active COVID-19. Both conserved end residues are part of each CDR3. Each record gives: CDR3 DNA, CDR3 protein, D gene, V gene, clone size, J gene. A D gene is named only where the DNA matches it firmly. Where a row states a size, it is once, few, many or the class of an expanded clone; other rows omit it.

CDR3 DNA: TGTTGCCGCGTGAGGGCCGCGTACACAGATACGCAGTATTTT
CDR3 protein: CCRVRAAYTDTQYF
D gene: -
V gene: TRBV15
clone size: -
J gene: TRBJ2-3

CDR3 DNA: TGTGCCAGCAGCCTAGCGGGGGGCCTGCAGTTCTTC
CDR3 protein: CASSLAGGLQFF
D gene: TRBD2
V gene: TRBV7-3
clone size: -
J gene: TRBJ2-1

CDR3 DNA: TGTGCCAGCAGTACCCAGGATAACACCGGGGAGCTGTTTTTT
CDR3 protein: CASSTQDNTGELFF
D gene: -
V gene: TRBV6-5
clone size: -
J gene: TRBJ2-2

CDR3 DNA: TGTGCCAGCAGCCCGGGGGGCCAGGGTATTTTCTCCGAGCAGTACTTC
CDR3 protein: CASSPGGQGIFSEQYF
D gene: -
V gene: TRBV14
clone size: -
J gene: TRBJ2-7

CDR3 DNA: TGTGCCAGCAGGTCAGGAAACACCATATATTTT
CDR3 protein: CASRSGNTIYF
D gene: -
V gene: TRBV28
clone size: -
J gene: TRBJ1-3

CDR3 DNA: TGTGCCAGCAGTTTATTCAGGGCCTACGAGCAGTACTTC
CDR3 protein: CASSLFRAYEQYF
D gene: -
V gene: TRBV12-3/TRBV12-4
clone size: -
J gene: TRBJ2-7

CDR3 DNA: TGTGCCAGCAGTTTGGTGGGACAGGGTGATGGCTACACCTTC
CDR3 protein: CASSLVGQGDGYTF
D gene: TRBD1
V gene: TRBV27
clone size: once
J gene: TRBJ1-2

CDR3 DNA: TGTGCCAGCAGAGGGGGGACTAGCGTAGATACGCAGTATTTT
CDR3 protein: CASRGGTSVDTQYF
D gene: TRBD2
V gene: TRBV2
clone size: -
J gene: TRBJ2-3

CDR3 DNA: TGTGCCTGGAGTGTTGGTATCGGGGAGGGGTCTGGCTACACCTTC
CDR3 protein: CAWSVGIGEGSGYTF
D gene: -
V gene: TRBV30
clone size: -
J gene: TRBJ1-2

CDR3 DNA: TGTGCCAGCAACCCACAGGGTTGGGGGCCTTACAATGAGCAGTTCTTC
CDR3 protein: CASNPQGWGPYNEQFF
D gene: -
V gene: TRBV27
clone size: -
J gene: TRBJ2-1

CDR3 DNA: TGCGCCAGCAGGGGACAGGGGATAGATACGCAGTATTTT
CDR3 protein: CASRGQGIDTQYF
D gene: TRBD1
V gene: TRBV5-1
clone size: -
J gene: TRBJ2-3

CDR3 DNA: TGTGCCAGCAGCGTAGGAGGGGGCGAAAAACTGTTTTTT
CDR3 protein: CASSVGGGEKLFF
D gene: TRBD1
V gene: TRBV9
clone size: -
J gene: TRBJ1-4

CDR3 DNA: TGCGCCAGCTCGCGGACTAGCGGGAGGGATAATGAGCAGTTCTTC
CDR3 protein: CASSRTSGRDNEQFF
D gene: TRBD2
V gene: TRBV5-1
clone size: once
J gene: TRBJ2-1

CDR3 DNA: TGTGCCAGCAGCTGTAGCCCGGGACAGGGTTGCTATGGCTACACCTTC
CDR3 protein: CASSCSPGQGCYGYTF
D gene: TRBD1
V gene: TRBV5-5
clone size: -
J gene: TRBJ1-2

CDR3 DNA: TGTGCCAGCAGCTCTACAGGGGGCCAAGAGACCCAGTACTTC
CDR3 protein: CASSSTGGQETQYF
D gene: TRBD1
V gene: TRBV7-9
clone size: -
J gene: TRBJ2-5

CDR3 DNA: TGTGCCAGCAGCTCCAGGTCAGGGGGTAATCAGCCCCAGCATTTT
CDR3 protein: CASSSRSGGNQPQHF
D gene: TRBD1
V gene: TRBV6-5
clone size: -
J gene: TRBJ1-5

CDR3 DNA: TGTGCCAGCAGTGCCAGGACTAGCGGGGTGTCGGAGACCCAGTACTTC
CDR3 protein: CASSARTSGVSETQYF
D gene: TRBD2
V gene: TRBV9
clone size: -
J gene: TRBJ2-5

CDR3 DNA: TGTGCCAGCACCCTCGGCCCGGAGGCCTACAATGAGCAGTTCTTC
CDR3 protein: CASTLGPEAYNEQFF
D gene: -
V gene: TRBV5-4
clone size: -
J gene: TRBJ2-1

CDR3 DNA: TGCGCCAGCAGCCAAGAATGGCTAGCGGGAGTAAACATTCAGTACTTC
CDR3 protein: CASSQEWLAGVNIQYF
D gene: TRBD2
V gene: TRBV4-1
clone size: few
J gene: TRBJ2-4

CDR3 DNA: TGTGCCAGCAGCCAACTCGGGACAGGGGTCGGCTACACCTTC
CDR3 protein: CASSQLGTGVGYTF
D gene: TRBD1
V gene: TRBV3-1/TRBV3-2
clone size: -
J gene: TRBJ1-2

CDR3 DNA: TGTGCCAGCAGTCACGGGACTAGCGGCGAAGGTTCCTACAATGAGCAGTTCTTC
CDR3 protein: CASSHGTSGEGSYNEQFF
D gene: TRBD2
V gene: TRBV6-6
clone size: -
J gene: TRBJ2-1

CDR3 DNA: TGTGCCACCCAACGAACGGGGGGCGGTCAGCCCCAGCATTTT
CDR3 protein: CATQRTGGGQPQHF
D gene: -
V gene: TRBV19
clone size: once
J gene: TRBJ1-5

CDR3 DNA: TGTGCCAGCAGTTTTGACAGGGGTCAGCCCCAGCATTTT
CDR3 protein: CASSFDRGQPQHF
D gene: TRBD1
V gene: TRBV3-1/TRBV3-2
clone size: -
J gene: TRBJ1-5

CDR3 DNA: TGTGCCTGGAACATCGGAGGGGCTAATGAAAAACTGTTTTTT
CDR3 protein: CAWNIGGANEKLFF
D gene: -
V gene: TRBV30
clone size: -
J gene: TRBJ1-4

CDR3 DNA: TGTGCCAGCAGCCGGATAGCGGGAGTGGAGACAGATACGCAGTATTTT
CDR3 protein: CASSRIAGVETDTQYF
D gene: TRBD2
V gene: TRBV4-2
clone size: once
J gene: TRBJ2-3

CDR3 DNA: TGTGCCAGCAGGAGCAGCGTGTCGGGGGGGTTGGCGCAGTACTTC
CDR3 protein: CASRSSVSGGLAQYF
D gene: TRBD2
V gene: TRBV2
clone size: -
J gene: TRBJ2-7

CDR3 DNA: TGTGCCAGCAGCGTAGGGAACAGGGGACCGTATGGCTACACCTTC
CDR3 protein: CASSVGNRGPYGYTF
D gene: TRBD1
V gene: TRBV9
clone size: -
J gene: TRBJ1-2

CDR3 DNA: TGTGCCAGCAGCACTGAGACAGGGTTAGATCAGCCCCAGCATTTT
CDR3 protein: CASSTETGLDQPQHF
D gene: -
V gene: TRBV21-1
clone size: -
J gene: TRBJ1-5

CDR3 DNA: TGTGCCAGCAGCTTCGGACATAACTACGAGCAGTACTTC
CDR3 protein: CASSFGHNYEQYF
D gene: -
V gene: TRBV7-8
clone size: -
J gene: TRBJ2-7

CDR3 DNA: TGTGCCAGCAGTGAATATAGGGGACCAGGGGTGGGAGAGACCCAGTACTTC
CDR3 protein: CASSEYRGPGVGETQYF
D gene: -
V gene: TRBV25-1
clone size: -
J gene: TRBJ2-5

CDR3 DNA: TGTGCCAGTAGTGAGCAGGGGGCCTACGAGCAGTACTTC
CDR3 protein: CASSEQGAYEQYF
D gene: TRBD1
V gene: TRBV19
clone size: -
J gene: TRBJ2-7

CDR3 DNA: TGTGCCAGCACCGTGGGACAGGGGCCCCAGCATTTT
CDR3 protein: CASTVGQGPQHF
D gene: TRBD1
V gene: TRBV28
clone size: once
J gene: TRBJ1-5

CDR3 DNA: TGTGCCAGTAGTATGACGGAGGTAGGCACCCAGCATTTT
CDR3 protein: CASSMTEVGTQHF
D gene: -
V gene: TRBV19
clone size: once
J gene: TRBJ1-5

CDR3 DNA: TGTGCCAGCAGCCCCCACGGACAGGGGGACTACGAGCAGTACTTC
CDR3 protein: CASSPHGQGDYEQYF
D gene: TRBD1
V gene: TRBV7-6
clone size: -
J gene: TRBJ2-7

CDR3 DNA: TGTGCCAGCAGCTTAGATTGGGCAGCGGGAGGAGAAAAACTGTTTTTT
CDR3 protein: CASSLDWAAGGEKLFF
D gene: -
V gene: TRBV11-2
clone size: -
J gene: TRBJ1-4

CDR3 DNA: TGTGCCAGCAGCGTAGAAGCCAGCGCAACTAATGAAAAACTGTTTTTT
CDR3 protein: CASSVEASATNEKLFF
D gene: -
V gene: TRBV9
clone size: few
J gene: TRBJ1-4

CDR3 DNA: TGTGCCAGTAGTATGGGACAGGGGGCCTACGAGCAGTACTTC
CDR3 protein: CASSMGQGAYEQYF
D gene: TRBD1
V gene: TRBV19
clone size: -
J gene: TRBJ2-7

CDR3 DNA: TGTGCCAGCAGTTCGGGTAGAGGGGAGACCCAGTACTTC
CDR3 protein: CASSSGRGETQYF
D gene: -
V gene: TRBV6-5
clone size: -
J gene: TRBJ2-5

CDR3 DNA: TGCGCCAGCAGCCCGGAAGGGACTAGGGACATCGATACGCAGTATTTT
CDR3 protein: CASSPEGTRDIDTQYF
D gene: TRBD2
V gene: TRBV5-1
clone size: many
J gene: TRBJ2-3

CDR3 DNA: TGTGCCAGCAGCTTGGTCTTCGGGGAGACGGGAGATACGCAGTATTTT
CDR3 protein: CASSLVFGETGDTQYF
D gene: -
V gene: TRBV5-8
clone size: -
J gene: TRBJ2-3

CDR3 DNA: TGCGCCAGCAGGACAGGGGCTCTGAGCAATCAGCCCCAGCATTTT
CDR3 protein: CASRTGALSNQPQHF
D gene: TRBD1
V gene: TRBV4-1
clone size: -
J gene: TRBJ1-5

CDR3 DNA: TGTGCCAGCAGCTTAAGGGGCGGACGTTCGGAGGGCGGGGCAGATACGCAGTATTTT
CDR3 protein: CASSLRGGRSEGGADTQYF
D gene: -
V gene: TRBV11-2
clone size: -
J gene: TRBJ2-3

CDR3 DNA: TGTGCCAGCAGCTGGGGGGGGGAGACCCAGTACTTC
CDR3 protein: CASSWGGETQYF
D gene: TRBD2
V gene: TRBV12-3/TRBV12-4
clone size: few
J gene: TRBJ2-5

CDR3 DNA: TGTGCCAGCAGTAGGACTTTAGCGGCAGATACGCAGTATTTT
CDR3 protein: CASSRTLAADTQYF
D gene: -
V gene: TRBV6-5
clone size: -
J gene: TRBJ2-3

CDR3 DNA: TGTGCCATCAGGCCGGGGGGTTTCACAGATACGCAGTATTTT
CDR3 protein: CAIRPGGFTDTQYF
D gene: TRBD2
V gene: TRBV10-3
clone size: -
J gene: TRBJ2-3

CDR3 DNA: TGCACCAGCAAGCCGACCCCTAGCGGGAAGAGTGGGGTGGCCGGGGAGCTGTTTTTT
CDR3 protein: CTSKPTPSGKSGVAGELFF
D gene: -
V gene: TRBV1
clone size: once
J gene: TRBJ2-2

CDR3 DNA: TGTGCCTGGAGTGTACCGGGAGATCCCGGCAATGAGCAGTTCTTC
CDR3 protein: CAWSVPGDPGNEQFF
D gene: -
V gene: TRBV30
clone size: -
J gene: TRBJ2-1

CDR3 DNA: TGTGCCAGCAGCTCGAGACTAGCGGGGGACGAGCAGTACTTC
CDR3 protein: CASSSRLAGDEQYF
D gene: TRBD2
V gene: TRBV5-4
clone size: -
J gene: TRBJ2-7

CDR3 DNA: TGTGCCAGCAGCTTAGCGGCGGGGTCCTATGGCTACACCTTC
CDR3 protein: CASSLAAGSYGYTF
D gene: -
V gene: TRBV7-9
clone size: -
J gene: TRBJ1-2

CDR3 DNA: TGCGCCAGCAGCTTGGACAGGGTCACCATATATTTT
CDR3 protein: CASSLDRVTIYF
D gene: -
V gene: TRBV5-1
clone size: -
J gene: TRBJ1-3

CDR3 DNA: TGTGCCAGCAGTGGACTGGCGGGGGCCACAGATACGCAGTATTTT
CDR3 protein: CASSGLAGATDTQYF
D gene: -
V gene: TRBV27
clone size: -
J gene: TRBJ2-3

CDR3 DNA: TGTGCCAGCAGTGGGGGCTGGGATGAGCAGTTCTTC
CDR3 protein: CASSGGWDEQFF
D gene: -
V gene: TRBV2
clone size: -
J gene: TRBJ2-1

CDR3 DNA: TGTGCCAGCAGCTTAGCCCGACAGGGGGTGGGGCACGAGCAGTACTTC
CDR3 protein: CASSLARQGVGHEQYF
D gene: TRBD1
V gene: TRBV7-6
clone size: once
J gene: TRBJ2-7

CDR3 DNA: TGTGCCAGCAGCTTAGACGGTTATAATTCACCCCTCCACTTT
CDR3 protein: CASSLDGYNSPLHF
D gene: -
V gene: TRBV7-6
clone size: -
J gene: TRBJ1-6

CDR3 DNA: TGTGCCAGCAGTCTCCTCAGCGCTCCGGGACAAGATTATGGCTACACCTTC
CDR3 protein: CASSLLSAPGQDYGYTF
D gene: -
V gene: TRBV28
clone size: -
J gene: TRBJ1-2

CDR3 DNA: TGTGCCAGCAGCACGGGACTAGCGGAGTTGAATGAGCAGTTCTTC
CDR3 protein: CASSTGLAELNEQFF
D gene: TRBD2
V gene: TRBV11-2
clone size: -
J gene: TRBJ2-1

CDR3 DNA: TGTGCCAGCAGTTTAAGAGGTTGGAATGAGCAGTTCTTC
CDR3 protein: CASSLRGWNEQFF
D gene: -
V gene: TRBV27
clone size: -
J gene: TRBJ2-1

CDR3 DNA: TGTGCCAGCAGCTTAGGGGGGGGGCGTACCCAGTTCTTC
CDR3 protein: CASSLGGGRTQFF
D gene: -
V gene: TRBV7-2
clone size: -
J gene: TRBJ2-1

CDR3 DNA: TGTGCCTGGAGTGGAAGGACTAGCGGGGGGTCTGAGCAGTTCTTC
CDR3 protein: CAWSGRTSGGSEQFF
D gene: TRBD2
V gene: TRBV30
clone size: -
J gene: TRBJ2-1